This record covers a single TCR beta chain. Antigen: not known. Primers for the PCR totalled 60 Vbeta and 13 Jbeta. Assay: immunoSEQ multiplex PCR; the TCRdb copy retains only in-frame clones and omits some. Of fewer than 250,000 clones detected, roughly 84% appear once; the ten largest clones hold 0.71%. This entry comes from a study of cytomegalovirus exposure and HLA in healthy donors. The V segment lost 6 bases and the J segment 4 bases; nucleotides outside the gene matches: 11. CDR3 length equals 15 residues. The germline gives CDR1 MNHEY, CDR2 SVGAGI. Study results and caveats: In a later analysis, compared with equally common non-associated chains, HLA-associated beta chains were more expanded. In an earlier analysis, about 87% or about 30%: the productive usage of most TCR beta V segments.

The source of this sequence is a boy aged 2-15 years in good health and CMV-seronegative. J is TRBJ1-2 and V is TRBV6-5; TRBD1 agrees at 7 bases. The sample consisted of PBMCs. The CDR3, as DNA: TGTGCCAGCAGCCCACTGAGGGGGCCGGGCTATGGCTACACCTTC. This sequence encodes CASSPLRGPGYGYTF.